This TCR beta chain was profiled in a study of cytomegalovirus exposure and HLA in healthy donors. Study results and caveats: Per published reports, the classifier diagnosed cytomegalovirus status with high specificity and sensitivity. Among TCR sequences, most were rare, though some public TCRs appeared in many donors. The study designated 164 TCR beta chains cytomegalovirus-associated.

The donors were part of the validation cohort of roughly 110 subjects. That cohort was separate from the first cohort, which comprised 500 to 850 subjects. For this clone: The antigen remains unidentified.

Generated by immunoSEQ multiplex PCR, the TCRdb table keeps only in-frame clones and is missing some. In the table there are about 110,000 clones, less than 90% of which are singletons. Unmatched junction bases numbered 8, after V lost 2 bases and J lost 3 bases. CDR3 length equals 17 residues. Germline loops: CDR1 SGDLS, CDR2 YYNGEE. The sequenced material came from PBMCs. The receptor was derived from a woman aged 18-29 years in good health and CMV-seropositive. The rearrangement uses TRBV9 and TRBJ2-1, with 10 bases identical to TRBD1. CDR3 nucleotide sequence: TGTGCCAGCAGCGTCCGAGCGGACAGGGGGTACTACAATGAGCAGTTCTTC. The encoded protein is CASSVRADRGYYNEQFF.